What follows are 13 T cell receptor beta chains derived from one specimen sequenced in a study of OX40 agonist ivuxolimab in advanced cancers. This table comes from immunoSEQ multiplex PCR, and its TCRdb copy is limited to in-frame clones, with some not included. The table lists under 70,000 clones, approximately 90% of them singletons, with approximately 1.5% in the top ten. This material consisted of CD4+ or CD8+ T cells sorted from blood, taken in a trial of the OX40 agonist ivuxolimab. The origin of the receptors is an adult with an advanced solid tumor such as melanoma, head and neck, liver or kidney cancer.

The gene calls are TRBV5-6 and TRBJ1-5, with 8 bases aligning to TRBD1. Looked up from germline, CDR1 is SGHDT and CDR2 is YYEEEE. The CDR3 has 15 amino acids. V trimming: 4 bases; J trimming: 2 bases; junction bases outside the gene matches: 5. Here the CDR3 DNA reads TGTGCCAGCAGCCGTACAGGGGGAGGCAATCAGCCCCAGCATTTT. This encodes CASSRTGGGNQPQHF.

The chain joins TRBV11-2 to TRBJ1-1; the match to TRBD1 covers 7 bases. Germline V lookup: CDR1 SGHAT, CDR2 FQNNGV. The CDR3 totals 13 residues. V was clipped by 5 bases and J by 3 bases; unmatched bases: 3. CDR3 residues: CASSLQGYTEAFF. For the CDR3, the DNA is TGTGCCAGCAGCCTACAGGGGTACACTGAAGCTTTCTTT.

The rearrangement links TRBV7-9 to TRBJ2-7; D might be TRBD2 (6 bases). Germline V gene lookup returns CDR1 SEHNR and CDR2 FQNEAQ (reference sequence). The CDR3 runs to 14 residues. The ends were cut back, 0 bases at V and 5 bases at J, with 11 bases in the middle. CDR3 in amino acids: CASSLALLADEQYF. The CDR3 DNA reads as TGTGCCAGCAGCTTAGCGCTATTAGCGGACGAGCAGTACTTC.

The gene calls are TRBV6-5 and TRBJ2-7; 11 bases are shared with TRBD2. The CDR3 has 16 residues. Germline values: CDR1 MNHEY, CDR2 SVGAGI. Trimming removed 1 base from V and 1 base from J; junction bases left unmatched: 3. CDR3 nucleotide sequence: TGTGCCAGCAGTTACTTCGGGACTAGCGGTTCCTACGAGCAGTACTTC. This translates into CASSYFGTSGSYEQYF.

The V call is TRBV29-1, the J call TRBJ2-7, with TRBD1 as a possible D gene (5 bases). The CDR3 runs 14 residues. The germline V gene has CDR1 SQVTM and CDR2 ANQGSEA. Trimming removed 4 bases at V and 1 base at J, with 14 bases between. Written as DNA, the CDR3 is TGCAGCGTTGTTCTTATAACAGGATCCTACGAGCAGTACTTC. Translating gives CSVVLITGSYEQYF.

The CDR3 DNA follows: TGTGCCAGCAGTTACCCAGGGGGGAGCACAGATACGCAGTATTTT. This encodes CASSYPGGSTDTQYF. This chain joins TRBV6-5 and TRBJ2-3; a possible D gene is TRBD1 (7 bases). CDR1 is MNHEY, CDR2 SVGAGI, per germline. The CDR3 spans 15 residues. The ends were cut back, 2 bases at V and 0 bases at J, with 9 bases in the middle.

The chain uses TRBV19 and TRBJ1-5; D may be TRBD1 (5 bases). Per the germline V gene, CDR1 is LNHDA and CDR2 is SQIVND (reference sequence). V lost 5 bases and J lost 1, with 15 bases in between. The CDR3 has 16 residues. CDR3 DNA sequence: TGTGCCAGTAGTCCCCCGGGTAGGGGCAGCAATCAGCCCCAGCATTTT. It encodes CASSPPGRGSNQPQHF.

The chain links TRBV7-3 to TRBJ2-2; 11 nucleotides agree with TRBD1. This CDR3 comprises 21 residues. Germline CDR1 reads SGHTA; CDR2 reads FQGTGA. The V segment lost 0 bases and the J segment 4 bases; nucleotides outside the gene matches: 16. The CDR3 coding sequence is TGTGCCAGCAGCTTAACGAGGGGGACAGGGGGTGCGGGAGATGTCACCGGGGAGCTGTTTTTT. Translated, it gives CASSLTRGTGGAGDVTGELFF.

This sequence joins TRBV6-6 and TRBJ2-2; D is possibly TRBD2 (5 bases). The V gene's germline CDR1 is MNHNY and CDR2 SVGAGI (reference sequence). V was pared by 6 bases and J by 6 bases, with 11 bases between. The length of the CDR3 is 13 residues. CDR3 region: CASREGRAGELFF. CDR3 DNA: TGTGCCAGCAGAGAGGGCCGGGCCGGGGAGCTGTTTTTT.

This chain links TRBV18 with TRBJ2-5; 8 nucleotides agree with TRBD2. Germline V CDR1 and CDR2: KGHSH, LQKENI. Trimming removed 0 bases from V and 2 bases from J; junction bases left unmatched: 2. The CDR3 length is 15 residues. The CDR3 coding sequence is TGTGCCAGCTCACCACCGGGCGGGGGGCAAGAGACCCAGTACTTC. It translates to CASSPPGGGQETQYF.

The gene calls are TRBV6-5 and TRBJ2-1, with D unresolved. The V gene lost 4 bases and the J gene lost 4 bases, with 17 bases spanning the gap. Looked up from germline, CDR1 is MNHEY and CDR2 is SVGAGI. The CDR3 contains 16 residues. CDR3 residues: CASSFFAARTYNEQFF. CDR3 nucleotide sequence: TGTGCCAGCAGTTTTTTTGCGGCAAGGACGTACAATGAGCAGTTCTTC.

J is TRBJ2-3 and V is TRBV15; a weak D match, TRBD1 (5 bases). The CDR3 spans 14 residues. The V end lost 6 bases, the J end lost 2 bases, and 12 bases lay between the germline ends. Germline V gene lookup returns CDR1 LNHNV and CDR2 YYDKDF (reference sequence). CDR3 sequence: CATRKGSNTDTQYF. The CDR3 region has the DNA TGTGCCACCAGGAAGGGGTCTAACACAGATACGCAGTATTTT.

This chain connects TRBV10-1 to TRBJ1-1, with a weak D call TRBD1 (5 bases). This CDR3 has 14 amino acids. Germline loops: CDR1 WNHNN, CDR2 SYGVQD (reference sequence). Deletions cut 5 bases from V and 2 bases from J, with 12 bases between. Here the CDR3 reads CASSPRGRNTEAFF. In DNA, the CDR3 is TGCGCCAGCAGTCCCCGGGGACGTAACACTGAAGCTTTCTTT.